This T cell receptor (beta chain) stems from a study of blood T cell repertoires in COVID-19. On the study more broadly: COVID-19 samples, acute and convalescent, were from the United States, Italy and Spain. Nucleic acid was either cDNA or gDNA, and it came from T cells, B-cell-depleted T cells, or PBMCs.

In the study's own analysis: Amplification with reference gene primers provided the estimates of nucleated cell counts. Generated by immunoSEQ multiplex PCR, the TCRdb table keeps only in-frame clones and is missing some. The V and J calls and clone size are taken from that table; D and trimming were inferred from the DNA. The table records 200,000 to 250,000 clones, around nine tenths of them present only once. CDR3 length: 14 residues. Germline loops: CDR1 ENHRY, CDR2 SYGVKD. Trimming removed 4 bases from V and 3 bases from J, with 9 bases in between. This clonotype was obtained from a woman aged 70-85 years with active or convalescent COVID-19. This rearrangement joins TRBV10-3 to TRBJ1-4; maybe TRBD1 (5 bases). The source material was peripheral blood. CDR3 region: CAISGGGANEKLFF. CDR3 nucleotides: TGTGCCATCAGTGGAGGAGGGGCTAATGAAAAACTGTTTTTT.